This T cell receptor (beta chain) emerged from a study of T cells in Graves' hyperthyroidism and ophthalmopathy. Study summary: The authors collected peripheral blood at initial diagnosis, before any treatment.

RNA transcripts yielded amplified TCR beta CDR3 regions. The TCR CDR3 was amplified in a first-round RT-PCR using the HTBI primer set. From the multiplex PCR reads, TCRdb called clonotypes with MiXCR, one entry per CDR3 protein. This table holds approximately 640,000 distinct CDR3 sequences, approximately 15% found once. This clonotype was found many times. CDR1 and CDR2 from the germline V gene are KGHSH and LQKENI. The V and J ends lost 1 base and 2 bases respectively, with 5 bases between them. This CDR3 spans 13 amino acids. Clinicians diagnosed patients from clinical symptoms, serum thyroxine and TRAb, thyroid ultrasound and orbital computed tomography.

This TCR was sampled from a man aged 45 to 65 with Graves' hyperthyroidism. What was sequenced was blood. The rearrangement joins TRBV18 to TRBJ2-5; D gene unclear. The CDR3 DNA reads TGTGCCAGCTCACCACAGGGACAAGAGACCCAGTACTTC. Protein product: CASSPQGQETQYF.